The entry below describes one T cell receptor (beta chain). It lacks a known antigen. It has no much larger one-base neighbor in the sample; base qualities were not kept. This record belongs to a study of control samples from healthy donors and cancer patients (TCRdb year 2020). V and J lose 4 bases and 2 bases, and a span of 11 bases separates them. CDR1 and CDR2, per the germline V gene, are KGHDR and SFDVKD. From cysteine to phenylalanine, the CDR3 is 15 amino acids long. Only the CDR3 DNA stays, 45 bases, in frame from base 1. The method behind the library was the immunoSEQ multiplex PCR assay. What TCRdb holds here is the immuneACCESS table cut down to in-frame rearrangements. Part of the clones is not present; checked against another copy, under half of the missing clones reflect an unresolved V gene, and the others are unexplained. This sample gives some 80,000 clones in total; roughly 89% of them show up just once. In total, the top ten clones hold 1.5% to 2% of the sample.

The chain links TRBV24-1 with TRBJ2-1; D gene: possibly TRBD2, on 6 matching bases. The source is an older woman with head and neck cancer. Sequencing was carried out using PBMCs. The base sequence is TGTGCCACCAGTGACTACGCGGGAACCTACAATGAGCAGTTCTTC. Its product reads: CATSDYAGTYNEQFF.